This TCR beta chain came from a study of T cells after yellow fever vaccination. There are a few counts of this clonotype. The target antigen is unknown. TCRdb re-called the 5' RACE reads with MiXCR, one entry per CDR3 protein. The repertoire includes about 550,000 distinct CDR3 sequences, 15% to 20% of them detected once, and more than 13% sits in the top ten. General observations from the study: Clonotype sharing between CD4 and CD8 compartments was small.

The source was PBMCs, collected 15 days after the yellow fever booster vaccination. This sequence originates from a man aged 30 to 45 who received the YFV17D yellow fever vaccine.

The CDR3 sequence: CASAGLAGETYNEQFF. CDR3 nucleotides: TGCGCCAGCGCCGGACTAGCGGGAGAAACCTACAATGAGCAGTTCTTC. The chain is built from TRBV5-1 and TRBJ2-1, with 13 bases matching TRBD2. Germline trimming cut 7 bases from V and 2 bases from J; bases unmatched to any gene: 6. The CDR3 length is 16 residues. Germline V gene lookup returns CDR1 SGHRS and CDR2 YFSETQ.